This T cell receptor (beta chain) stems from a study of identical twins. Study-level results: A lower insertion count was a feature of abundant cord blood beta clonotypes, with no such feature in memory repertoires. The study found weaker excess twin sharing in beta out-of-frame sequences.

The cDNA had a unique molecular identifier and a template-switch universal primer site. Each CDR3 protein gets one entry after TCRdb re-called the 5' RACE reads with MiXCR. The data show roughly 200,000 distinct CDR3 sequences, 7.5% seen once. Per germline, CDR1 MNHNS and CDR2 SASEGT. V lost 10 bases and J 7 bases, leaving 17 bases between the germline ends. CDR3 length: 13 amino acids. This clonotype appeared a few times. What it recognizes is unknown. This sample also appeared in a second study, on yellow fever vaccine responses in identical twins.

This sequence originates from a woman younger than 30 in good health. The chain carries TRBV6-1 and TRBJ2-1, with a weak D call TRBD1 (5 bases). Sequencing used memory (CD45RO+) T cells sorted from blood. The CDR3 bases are TGTGCCACTACGCAAGGGGTCAGGAATGAGCAGTTCTTC. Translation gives CATTQGVRNEQFF.